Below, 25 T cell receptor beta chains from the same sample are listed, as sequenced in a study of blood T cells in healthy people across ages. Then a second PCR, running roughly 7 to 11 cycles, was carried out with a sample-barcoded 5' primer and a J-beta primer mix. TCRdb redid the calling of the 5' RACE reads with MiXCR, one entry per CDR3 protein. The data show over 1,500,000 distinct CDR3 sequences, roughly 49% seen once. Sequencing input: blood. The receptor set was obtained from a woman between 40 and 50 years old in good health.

DNA for the CDR3: TGTGCCAGCAGCTTATTACAGACGAGGGAGCAGTACTTC. It translates to CASSLLQTREQYF. The chain combines TRBV11-2 with TRBJ2-7; D is ambiguous. The germline V gene encodes CDR1 SGHAT and CDR2 FQNNGV. With 2 bases removed from V and 7 bases from J, the gap between germline ends came to 12 bases. The CDR3 has 13 residues.

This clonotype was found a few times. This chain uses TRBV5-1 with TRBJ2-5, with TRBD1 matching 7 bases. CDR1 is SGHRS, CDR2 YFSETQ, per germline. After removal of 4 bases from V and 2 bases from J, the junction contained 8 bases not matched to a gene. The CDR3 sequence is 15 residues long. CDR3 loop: CASSQLWDSQETQYF. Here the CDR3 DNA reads TGCGCCAGCAGCCAATTATGGGACAGTCAAGAGACCCAGTACTTC.

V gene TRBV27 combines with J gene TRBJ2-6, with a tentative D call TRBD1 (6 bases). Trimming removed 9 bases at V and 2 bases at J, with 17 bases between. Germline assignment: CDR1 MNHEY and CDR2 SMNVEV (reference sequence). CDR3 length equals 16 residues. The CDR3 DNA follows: TGTGCCAGTGTACAGGGTTTCCGCCCTGGGGCCAACGTCCTGACTTTC. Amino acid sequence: CASVQGFRPGANVLTF.

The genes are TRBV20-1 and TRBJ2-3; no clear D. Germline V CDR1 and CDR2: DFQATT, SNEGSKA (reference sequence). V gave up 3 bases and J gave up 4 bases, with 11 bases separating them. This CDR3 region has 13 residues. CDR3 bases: TGCAGTGCTAGGAGGCTTGGGCCAGATACGCAGTATTTT. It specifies CSARRLGPDTQYF.

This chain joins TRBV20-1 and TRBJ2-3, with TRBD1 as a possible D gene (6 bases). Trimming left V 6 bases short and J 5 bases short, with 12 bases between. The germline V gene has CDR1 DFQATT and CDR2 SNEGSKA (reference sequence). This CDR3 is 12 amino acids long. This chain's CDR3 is CSAPYREDTQYF. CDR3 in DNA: TGCAGTGCACCTTACAGGGAAGATACGCAGTATTTT.

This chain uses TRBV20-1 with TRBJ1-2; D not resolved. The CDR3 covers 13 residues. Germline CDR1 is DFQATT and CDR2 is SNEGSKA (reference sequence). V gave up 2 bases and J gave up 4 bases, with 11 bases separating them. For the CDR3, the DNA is TGCAGTGCTAGACCAACAACTCCCTATGGCTACACCTTC. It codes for CSARPTTPYGYTF.

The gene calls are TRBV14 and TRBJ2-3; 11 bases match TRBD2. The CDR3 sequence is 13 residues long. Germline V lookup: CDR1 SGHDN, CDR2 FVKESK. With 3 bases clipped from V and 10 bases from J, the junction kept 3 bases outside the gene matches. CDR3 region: CASSQTSGVPQYF. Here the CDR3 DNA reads TGTGCCAGCAGCCAGACTAGCGGGGTCCCGCAGTATTTT.

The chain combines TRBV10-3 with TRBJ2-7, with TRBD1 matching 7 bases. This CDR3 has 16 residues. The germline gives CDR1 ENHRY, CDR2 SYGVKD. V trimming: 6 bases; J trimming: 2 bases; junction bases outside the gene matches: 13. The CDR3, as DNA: TGTGCCATCAGCCCTTGGGACAGCCGAACCGCCTACGAGCAGTACTTC. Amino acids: CAISPWDSRTAYEQYF.

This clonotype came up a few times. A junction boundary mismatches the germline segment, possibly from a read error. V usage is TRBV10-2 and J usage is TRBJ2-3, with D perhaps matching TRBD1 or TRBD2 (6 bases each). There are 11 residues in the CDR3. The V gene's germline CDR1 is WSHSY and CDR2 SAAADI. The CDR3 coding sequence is TGTGCCAGCAGAGGGGGGTATACGCAGTATTTT. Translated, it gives CASRGGYTQYF.

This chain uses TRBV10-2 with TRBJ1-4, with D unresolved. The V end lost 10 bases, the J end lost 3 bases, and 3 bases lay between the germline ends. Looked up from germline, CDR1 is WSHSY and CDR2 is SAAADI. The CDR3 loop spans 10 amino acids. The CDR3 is CATSNEKLFF. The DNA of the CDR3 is TGCGCCACCTCTAATGAAAAACTGTTTTTT.

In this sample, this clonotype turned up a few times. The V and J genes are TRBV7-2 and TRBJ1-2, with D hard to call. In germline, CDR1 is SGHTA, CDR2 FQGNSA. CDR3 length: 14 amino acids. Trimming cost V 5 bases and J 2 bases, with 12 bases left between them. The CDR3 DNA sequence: TGTGCCAGCAGCCCGACGAGGCCCAACTATGGCTACACCTTC. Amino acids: CASSPTRPNYGYTF. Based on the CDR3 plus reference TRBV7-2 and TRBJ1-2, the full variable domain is GAGVSQSPSNKVTEKGKDVELRCDPISGHTALYWYRQSLGQGLEFLIYFQGNSAPDKSGLPSDRFSAERTGGSVSTLTIQRTQQEDSAVYLCASSPTRPNYGYTFGSGTRLTVV.

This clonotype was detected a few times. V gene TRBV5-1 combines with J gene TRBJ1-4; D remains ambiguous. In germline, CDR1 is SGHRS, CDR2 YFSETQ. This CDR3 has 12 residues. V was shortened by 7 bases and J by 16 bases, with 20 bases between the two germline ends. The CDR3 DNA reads TGCGCCAGCGCACAGTGCATCTGTGGAAGGTTTTTT. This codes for CASAQCICGRFF.

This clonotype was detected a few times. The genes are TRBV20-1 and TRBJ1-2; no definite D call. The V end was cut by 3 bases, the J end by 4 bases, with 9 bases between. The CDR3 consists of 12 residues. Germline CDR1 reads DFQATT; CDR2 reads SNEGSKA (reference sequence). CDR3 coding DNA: TGCAGTGCTAGTCCCAGAGCCTATGGCTACACCTTC. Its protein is CSASPRAYGYTF.

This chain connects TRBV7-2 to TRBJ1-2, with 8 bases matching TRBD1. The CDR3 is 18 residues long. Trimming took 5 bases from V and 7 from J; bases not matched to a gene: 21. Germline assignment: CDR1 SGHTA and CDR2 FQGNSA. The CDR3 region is CASSPSGTGHTLLGGYTF. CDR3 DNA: TGTGCCAGCAGCCCTAGCGGGACAGGTCACACCCTCCTAGGTGGCTACACCTTC. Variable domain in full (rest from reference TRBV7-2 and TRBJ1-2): GAGVSQSPSNKVTEKGKDVELRCDPISGHTALYWYRQSLGQGLEFLIYFQGNSAPDKSGLPSDRFSAERTGGSVSTLTIQRTQQEDSAVYLCASSPSGTGHTLLGGYTFGSGTRLTVV.

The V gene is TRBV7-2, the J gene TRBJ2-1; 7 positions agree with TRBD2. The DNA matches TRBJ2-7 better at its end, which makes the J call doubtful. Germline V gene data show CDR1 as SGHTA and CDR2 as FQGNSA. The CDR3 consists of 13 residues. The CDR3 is CASGEGPYNEQYF. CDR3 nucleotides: TGTGCCAGTGGGGAGGGACCCTACAATGAGCAGTACTTC.

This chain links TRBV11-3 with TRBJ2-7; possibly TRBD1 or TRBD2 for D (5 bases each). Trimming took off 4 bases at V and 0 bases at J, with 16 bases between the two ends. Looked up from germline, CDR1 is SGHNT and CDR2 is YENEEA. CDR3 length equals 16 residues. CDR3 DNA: TGTGCCAGCAGCTCCCCCCGGGGCCTCGACTCCTACGAGCAGTACTTC. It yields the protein CASSSPRGLDSYEQYF.

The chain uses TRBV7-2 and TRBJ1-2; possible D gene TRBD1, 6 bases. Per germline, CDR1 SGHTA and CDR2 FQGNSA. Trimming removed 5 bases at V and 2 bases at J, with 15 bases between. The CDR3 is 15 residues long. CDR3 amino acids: CASSRGGQGNYGYTF. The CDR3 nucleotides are TGTGCCAGCAGCCGGGGGGGTCAGGGGAACTATGGCTACACCTTC. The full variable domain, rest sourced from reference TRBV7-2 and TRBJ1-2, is GAGVSQSPSNKVTEKGKDVELRCDPISGHTALYWYRQSLGQGLEFLIYFQGNSAPDKSGLPSDRFSAERTGGSVSTLTIQRTQQEDSAVYLCASSRGGQGNYGYTFGSGTRLTVV.

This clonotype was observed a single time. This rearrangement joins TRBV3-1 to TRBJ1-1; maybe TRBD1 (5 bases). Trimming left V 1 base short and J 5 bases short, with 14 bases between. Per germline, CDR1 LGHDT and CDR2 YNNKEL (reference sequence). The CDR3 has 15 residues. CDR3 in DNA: TGTGCCAGCAGCCAAGGACAGTCGGTCATTACTGAAGCTTTCTTT. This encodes CASSQGQSVITEAFF.

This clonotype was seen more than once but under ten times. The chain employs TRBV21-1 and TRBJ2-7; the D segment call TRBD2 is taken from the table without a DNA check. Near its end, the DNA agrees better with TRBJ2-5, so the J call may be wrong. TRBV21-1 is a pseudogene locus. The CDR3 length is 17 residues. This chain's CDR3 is CASSRGVVRAGSETQYF. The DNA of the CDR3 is TGTGCCAGCAGCAGAGGGGTAGTAAGGGCTGGCAGTGAGACCCAGTACTTC.

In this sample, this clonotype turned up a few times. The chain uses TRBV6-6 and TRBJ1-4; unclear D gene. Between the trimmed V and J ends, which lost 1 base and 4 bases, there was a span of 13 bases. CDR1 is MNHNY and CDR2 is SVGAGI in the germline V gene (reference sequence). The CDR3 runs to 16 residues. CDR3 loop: CASSYYKQKNNEKLFF. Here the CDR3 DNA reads TGTGCCAGCAGTTACTACAAACAGAAAAATAATGAAAAACTGTTTTTT.

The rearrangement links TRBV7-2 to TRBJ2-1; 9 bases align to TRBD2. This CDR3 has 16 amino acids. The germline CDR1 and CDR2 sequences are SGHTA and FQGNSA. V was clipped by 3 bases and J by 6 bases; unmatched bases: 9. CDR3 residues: CASSLLTQRGANEQFF. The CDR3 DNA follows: TGTGCCAGCAGCTTGCTCACCCAGCGGGGGGCCAATGAGCAGTTCTTC. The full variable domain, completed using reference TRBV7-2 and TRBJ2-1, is GAGVSQSPSNKVTEKGKDVELRCDPISGHTALYWYRQSLGQGLEFLIYFQGNSAPDKSGLPSDRFSAERTGGSVSTLTIQRTQQEDSAVYLCASSLLTQRGANEQFFGPGTRLTVL.

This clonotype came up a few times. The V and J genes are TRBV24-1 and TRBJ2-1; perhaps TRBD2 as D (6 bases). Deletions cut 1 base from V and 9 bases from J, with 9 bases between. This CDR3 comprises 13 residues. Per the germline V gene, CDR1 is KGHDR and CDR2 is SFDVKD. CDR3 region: CATSDFGGIEQFF. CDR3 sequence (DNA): TGTGCCACCAGTGATTTTGGGGGGATTGAGCAGTTCTTC.

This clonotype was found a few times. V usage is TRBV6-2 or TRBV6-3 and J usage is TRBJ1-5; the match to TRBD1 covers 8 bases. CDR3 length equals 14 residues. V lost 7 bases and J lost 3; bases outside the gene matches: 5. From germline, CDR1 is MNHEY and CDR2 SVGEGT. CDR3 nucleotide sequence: TGTGCCAGCACCCGGACAGGGACCAATCAGCCCCAGCATTTT. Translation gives CASTRTGTNQPQHF.

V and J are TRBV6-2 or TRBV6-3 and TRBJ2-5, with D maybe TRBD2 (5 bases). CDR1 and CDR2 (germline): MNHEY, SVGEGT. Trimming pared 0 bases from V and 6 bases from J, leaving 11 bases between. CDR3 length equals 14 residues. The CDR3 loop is CASSYSGLVKTQYF. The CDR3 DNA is TGTGCCAGCAGTTACTCCGGACTCGTAAAGACCCAGTACTTC.

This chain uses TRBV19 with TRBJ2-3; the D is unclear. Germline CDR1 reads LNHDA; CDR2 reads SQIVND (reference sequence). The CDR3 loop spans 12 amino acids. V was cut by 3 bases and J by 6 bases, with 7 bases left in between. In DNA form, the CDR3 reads TGTGCCAGTAGTATCAGTGGCGATACGCAGTATTTT. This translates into CASSISGDTQYF.